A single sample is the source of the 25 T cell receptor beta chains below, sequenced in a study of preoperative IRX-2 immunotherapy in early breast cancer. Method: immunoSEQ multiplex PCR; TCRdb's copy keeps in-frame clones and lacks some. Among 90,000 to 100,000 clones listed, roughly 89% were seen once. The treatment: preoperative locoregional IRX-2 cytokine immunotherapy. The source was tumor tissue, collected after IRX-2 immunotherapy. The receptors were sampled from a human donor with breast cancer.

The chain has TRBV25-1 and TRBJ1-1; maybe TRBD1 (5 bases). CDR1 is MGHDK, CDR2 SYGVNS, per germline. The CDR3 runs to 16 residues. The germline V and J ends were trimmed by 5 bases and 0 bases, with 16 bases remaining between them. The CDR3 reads CASSSYMSGLNTEAFF. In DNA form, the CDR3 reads TGTGCCAGCAGTTCGTACATGTCAGGGTTGAACACTGAAGCTTTCTTT.

CDR3 region: CSVVNDPYYGYTF. The CDR3, as DNA: TGCAGCGTTGTCAACGATCCGTACTATGGCTACACCTTC. The V gene is TRBV29-1, the J gene TRBJ1-2, with unresolved D. The ends were cut back, 4 bases at V and 3 bases at J, with 12 bases in the middle. The CDR3 extends over 13 amino acids. The germline V gene encodes CDR1 SQVTM and CDR2 ANQGSEA.

CDR3 DNA sequence: TGTGCCAGCAGTGACGGGTTGGCCGGGGAGCTGTTTTTT. Its protein product is CASSDGLAGELFF. V and J are TRBV6-8 and TRBJ2-2, with D uncertain. The germline V gene has CDR1 MNHGY and CDR2 SAAAGT. The CDR3 is 13 residues long. With 5 bases removed from V and 6 bases from J, the gap between germline ends came to 10 bases.

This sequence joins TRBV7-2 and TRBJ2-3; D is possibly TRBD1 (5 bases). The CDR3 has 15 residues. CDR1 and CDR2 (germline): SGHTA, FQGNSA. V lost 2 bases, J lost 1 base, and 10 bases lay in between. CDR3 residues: CASSLQGDGTDTQYF. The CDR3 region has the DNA TGTGCCAGCAGCTTACAGGGCGATGGCACAGATACGCAGTATTTT.

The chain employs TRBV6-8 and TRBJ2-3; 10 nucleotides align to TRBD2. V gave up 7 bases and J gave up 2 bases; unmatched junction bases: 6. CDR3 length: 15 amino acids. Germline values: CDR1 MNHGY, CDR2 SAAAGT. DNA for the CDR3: TGTGCCAGCACCCGGACTAGCGGTTACACAGATACGCAGTATTTT. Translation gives CASTRTSGYTDTQYF.

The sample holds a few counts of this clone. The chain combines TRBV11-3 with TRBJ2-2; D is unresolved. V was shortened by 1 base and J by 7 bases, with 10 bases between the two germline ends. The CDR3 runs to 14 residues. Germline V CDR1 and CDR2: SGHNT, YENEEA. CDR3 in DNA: TGTGCCAGCAGCTTAGGCCAGGCTAACGGGGAGCTGTTTTTT. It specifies CASSLGQANGELFF.

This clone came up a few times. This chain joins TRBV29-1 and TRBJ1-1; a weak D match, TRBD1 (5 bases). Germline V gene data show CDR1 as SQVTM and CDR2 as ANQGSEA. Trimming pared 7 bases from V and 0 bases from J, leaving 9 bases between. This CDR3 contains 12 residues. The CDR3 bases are TGCAGCGCCCGACAGATGAACACTGAAGCTTTCTTT. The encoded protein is CSARQMNTEAFF.

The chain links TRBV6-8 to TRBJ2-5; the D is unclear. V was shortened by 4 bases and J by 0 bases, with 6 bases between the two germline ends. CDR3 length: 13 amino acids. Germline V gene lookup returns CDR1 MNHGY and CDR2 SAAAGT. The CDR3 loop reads CASSLGYQETQYF. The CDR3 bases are TGTGCCAGCAGTTTGGGGTACCAAGAGACCCAGTACTTC.

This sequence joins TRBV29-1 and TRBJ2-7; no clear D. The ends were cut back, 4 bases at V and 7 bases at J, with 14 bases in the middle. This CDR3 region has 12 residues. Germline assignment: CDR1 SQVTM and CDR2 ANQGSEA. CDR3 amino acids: CSVVQTIGEQYF. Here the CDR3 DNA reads TGCAGCGTTGTGCAGACGATAGGGGAGCAGTACTTC.

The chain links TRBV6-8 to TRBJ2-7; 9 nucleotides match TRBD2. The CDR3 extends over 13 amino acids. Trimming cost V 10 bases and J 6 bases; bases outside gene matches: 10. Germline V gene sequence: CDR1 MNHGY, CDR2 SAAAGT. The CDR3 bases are TGTGCCATCAGGGAGGGACTAGCCCTCGAGCAGTACTTC. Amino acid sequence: CAIREGLALEQYF.

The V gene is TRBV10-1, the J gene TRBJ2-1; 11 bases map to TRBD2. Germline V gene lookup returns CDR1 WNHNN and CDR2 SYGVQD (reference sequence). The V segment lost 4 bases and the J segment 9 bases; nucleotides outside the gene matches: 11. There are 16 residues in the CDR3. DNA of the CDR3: TGCGCCAGCAGTGTACTAGCGGGAGACACCTCGGGTGAGCAGTTCTTC. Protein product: CASSVLAGDTSGEQFF.

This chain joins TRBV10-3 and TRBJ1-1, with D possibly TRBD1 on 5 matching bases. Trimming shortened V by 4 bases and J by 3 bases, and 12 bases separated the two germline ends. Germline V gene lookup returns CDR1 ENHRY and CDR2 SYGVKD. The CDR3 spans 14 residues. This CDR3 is CAISGYGDDTEAFF. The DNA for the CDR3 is TGTGCCATCAGTGGGTACGGGGACGACACTGAAGCTTTCTTT.

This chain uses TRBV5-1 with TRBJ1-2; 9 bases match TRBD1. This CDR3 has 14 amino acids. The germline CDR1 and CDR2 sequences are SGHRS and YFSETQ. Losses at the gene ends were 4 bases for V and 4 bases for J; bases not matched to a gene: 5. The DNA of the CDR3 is TGCGCCAGCAGCCAGACAGGGGGTAGCTATGGCTACACCTTC. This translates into CASSQTGGSYGYTF.

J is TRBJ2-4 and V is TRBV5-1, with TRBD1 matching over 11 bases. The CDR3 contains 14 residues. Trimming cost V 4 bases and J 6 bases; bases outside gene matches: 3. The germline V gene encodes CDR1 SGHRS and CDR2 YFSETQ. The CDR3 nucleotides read TGCGCCAGCAGCACGGGACAGGGGGGAAACATTCAGTACTTC. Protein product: CASSTGQGGNIQYF. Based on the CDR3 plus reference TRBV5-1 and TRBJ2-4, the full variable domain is KAGVTQTPRYLIKTRGQQVTLSCSPISGHRSVSWYQQTPGQGLQFLFEYFSETQRNKGNFPGRFSGRQFSNSRSEMNVSTLELGDSALYLCASSTGQGGNIQYFGAGTRLSVL.

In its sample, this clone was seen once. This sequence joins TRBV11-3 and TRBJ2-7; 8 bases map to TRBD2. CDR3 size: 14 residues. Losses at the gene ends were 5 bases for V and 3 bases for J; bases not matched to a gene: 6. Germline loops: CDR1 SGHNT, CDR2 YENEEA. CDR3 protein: CASSAGLGFYEQYF. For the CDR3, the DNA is TGTGCCAGCAGCGCGGGACTAGGTTTCTACGAGCAGTACTTC.

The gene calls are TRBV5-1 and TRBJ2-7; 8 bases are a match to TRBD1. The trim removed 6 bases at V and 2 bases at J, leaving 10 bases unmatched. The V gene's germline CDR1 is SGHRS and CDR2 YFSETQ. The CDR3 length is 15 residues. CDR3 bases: TGCGCCAGCACTTGGGACCCGGGACAGGCCTACGAGCAGTACTTC. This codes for CASTWDPGQAYEQYF. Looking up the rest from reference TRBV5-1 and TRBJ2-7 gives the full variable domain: KAGVTQTPRYLIKTRGQQVTLSCSPISGHRSVSWYQQTPGQGLQFLFEYFSETQRNKGNFPGRFSGRQFSNSRSEMNVSTLELGDSALYLCASTWDPGQAYEQYFGPGTRLTVT.

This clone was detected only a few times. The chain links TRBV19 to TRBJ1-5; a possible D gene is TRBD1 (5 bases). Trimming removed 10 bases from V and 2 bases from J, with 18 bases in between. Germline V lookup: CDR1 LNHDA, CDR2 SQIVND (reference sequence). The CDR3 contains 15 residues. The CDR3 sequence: CATGGRGSRNQPQHF. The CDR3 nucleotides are TGTGCCACCGGAGGTCGGGGGTCTCGCAATCAGCCCCAGCATTTT.

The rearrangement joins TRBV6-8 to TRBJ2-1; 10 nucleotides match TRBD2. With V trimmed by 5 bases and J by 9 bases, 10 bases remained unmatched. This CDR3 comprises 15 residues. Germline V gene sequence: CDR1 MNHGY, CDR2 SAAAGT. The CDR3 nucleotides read TGTGCCAGCAGTGATTCACCGGGACTAGCGTTTGAGCAGTTCTTC. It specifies CASSDSPGLAFEQFF.

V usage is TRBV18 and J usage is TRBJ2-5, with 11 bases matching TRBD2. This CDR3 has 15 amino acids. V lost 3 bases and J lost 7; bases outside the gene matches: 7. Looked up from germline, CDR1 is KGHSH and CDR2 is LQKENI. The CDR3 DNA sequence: TGTGCCAGCTCACCGGGCCTAGCGGGAGGACGGACCCAGTACTTC. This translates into CASSPGLAGGRTQYF.

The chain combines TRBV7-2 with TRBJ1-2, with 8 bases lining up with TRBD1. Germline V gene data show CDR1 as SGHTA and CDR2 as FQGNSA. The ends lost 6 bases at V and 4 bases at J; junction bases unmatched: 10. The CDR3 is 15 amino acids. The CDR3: CASREPGQEGYGYTF. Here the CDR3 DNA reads TGTGCCAGCAGAGAACCGGGACAGGAAGGCTATGGCTACACCTTC.

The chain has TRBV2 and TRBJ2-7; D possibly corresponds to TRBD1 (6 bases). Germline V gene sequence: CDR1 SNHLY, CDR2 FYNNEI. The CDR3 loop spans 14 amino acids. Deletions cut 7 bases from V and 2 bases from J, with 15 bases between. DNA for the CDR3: TGTGCCAGCACTCCCCAACAGGGACCCTACGAGCAGTACTTC. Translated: CASTPQQGPYEQYF.

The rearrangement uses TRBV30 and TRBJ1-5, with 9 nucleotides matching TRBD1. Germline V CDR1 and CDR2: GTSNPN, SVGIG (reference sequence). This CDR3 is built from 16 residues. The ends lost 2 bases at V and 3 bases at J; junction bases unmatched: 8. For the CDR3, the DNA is TGTGCCTGGAGTCCACCGGGACAGGGTACCAATCAGCCCCAGCATTTT. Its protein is CAWSPPGQGTNQPQHF.

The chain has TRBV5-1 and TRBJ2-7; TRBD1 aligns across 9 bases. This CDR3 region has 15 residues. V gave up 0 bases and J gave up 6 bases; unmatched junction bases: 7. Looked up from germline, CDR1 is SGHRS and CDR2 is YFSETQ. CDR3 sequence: CASSLESGQGGEQYF. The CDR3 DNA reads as TGCGCCAGCAGCTTGGAATCGGGACAGGGTGGCGAGCAGTACTTC. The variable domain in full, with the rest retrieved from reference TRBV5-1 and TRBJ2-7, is KAGVTQTPRYLIKTRGQQVTLSCSPISGHRSVSWYQQTPGQGLQFLFEYFSETQRNKGNFPGRFSGRQFSNSRSEMNVSTLELGDSALYLCASSLESGQGGEQYFGPGTRLTVT.

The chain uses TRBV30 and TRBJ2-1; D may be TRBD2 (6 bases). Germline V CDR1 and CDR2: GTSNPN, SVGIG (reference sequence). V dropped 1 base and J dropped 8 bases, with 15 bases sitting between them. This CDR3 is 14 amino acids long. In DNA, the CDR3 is TGTGCCTGGAGTGGCGGGGTGAGGTTGTATGAGCAGTTCTTC. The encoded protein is CAWSGGVRLYEQFF.

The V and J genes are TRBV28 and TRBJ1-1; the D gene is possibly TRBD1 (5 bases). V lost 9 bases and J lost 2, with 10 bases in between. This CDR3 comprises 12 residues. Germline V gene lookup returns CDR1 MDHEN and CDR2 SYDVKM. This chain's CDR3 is CASDSFNTEAFF. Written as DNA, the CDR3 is TGTGCCAGTGACAGTTTTAACACTGAAGCTTTCTTT.